This entry lists 26 T cell receptor beta chains sequenced from one sample in a study of T cells expressing NK-cell markers. After re-calling the 5' RACE reads, TCRdb lists one entry per CDR3 protein, DNA absent. The sample data list about 260,000 distinct CDR3 sequences. The sequenced sample consisted of blood T cells: a sorted CD56 or NKG2C T cell subset, CD4+ or CD8+ T cells, or bulk PBMC T cells (not recorded which). Receptors were obtained from a woman aged 18 to 69 in good health.

V usage is TRBV12-3 or TRBV12-4 and J usage is TRBJ2-3; the TCRdb call, TRBD1, lacks DNA for checking. The CDR3 has 15 amino acids. The CDR3 is CASSSYRLGTDTQYF.

CDR3 sequence reads: CASSYPSVPWTGVYRAGELFF. The rearrangement uses TRBV6-2 or TRBV6-3 and TRBJ2-2; as DNA is missing, the TRBD1 call by TCRdb cannot be tested. The CDR3 spans 21 residues. Germline CDR1 MNHEY, CDR2 SVGEGT.

The chain has TRBV9 and TRBJ1-1; TCRdb lists TRBD1, though no DNA is available to test this call. This CDR3 has 15 residues. CDR1 is SGDLS and CDR2 is YYNGEE in the germline V gene. CDR3 sequence: CASSPSFGQGTEAFF.

The J gene is TRBJ2-2, the V gene TRBV4-3; the TCRdb call, TRBD1, lacks DNA for checking. There are 16 residues in the CDR3. The germline CDR1 and CDR2 sequences are LGHNA and YSLEER. CDR3: CASSLTGTTNTGELFF.

V is TRBV6-1 and J is TRBJ2-2; TCRdb selects TRBD1, and the lack of DNA leaves this call unchecked. The CDR3 contains 14 residues. The germline gives CDR1 MNHNS, CDR2 SASEGT. The CDR3 loop reads CASSLGQGAGELFF.

Here the CDR3 reads CASASLPSGVTDTQYF. The chain has TRBV7-6 and TRBJ2-3; checking the TCRdb D call of TRBD2 is not possible without DNA. Germline V gene sequence: CDR1 SGHVS, CDR2 FNYEAQ. CDR3 size: 16 residues.

The chain carries TRBV12-3 or TRBV12-4 and TRBJ2-6; TCRdb proposes TRBD1, but this gene call is untestable without DNA. This CDR3 contains 18 residues. The CDR3 spells CASSLWGGHRAGANVLTF.

CDR3 protein: CASSQDLVAGSYNEQFF. V gene TRBV4-3 combines with J gene TRBJ2-1. This CDR3 spans 17 amino acids. CDR1 and CDR2 from the germline V gene are LGHNA and YSLEER.

The chain has TRBV6-6 and TRBJ1-5; TCRdb names TRBD1, which stays unverified in the absence of DNA. The CDR3 is 13 residues long. Germline values: CDR1 MNHNY, CDR2 SVGAGI (reference sequence). CDR3 loop: CASKLSPGQPQHF.

The chain uses TRBV12-3 or TRBV12-4 and TRBJ1-6; TCRdb gives TRBD1 as the D gene, but with no DNA this cannot be confirmed. This CDR3 region has 14 residues. This chain's CDR3 is CASSTYRGVSPLHF.

The CDR3 protein is CASSLEGLEQFF. The rearrangement links TRBV28 to TRBJ2-1; TCRdb designates TRBD2, a call that cannot be tested without DNA. CDR3 size: 12 residues. CDR1 and CDR2 from the germline V gene are MDHEN and SYDVKM.

V is TRBV12-3 or TRBV12-4 and J is TRBJ1-1; TCRdb outputs TRBD1, but without DNA this stays unchecked. The CDR3 loop spans 14 amino acids. This CDR3 reads CASSSSRGNTEAFF.

The V gene is TRBV12-3 or TRBV12-4, the J gene TRBJ1-1. There are 13 residues in the CDR3. The CDR3 is CASSRVTNTEAFF.

This sequence joins TRBV7-9 and TRBJ1-1. The CDR3 consists of 14 residues. Germline V gives CDR1 SEHNR, CDR2 FQNEAQ (reference sequence). CDR3 sequence: CASSLQSGNTEAFF.

The V gene is TRBV2, the J gene TRBJ2-6; TCRdb gives TRBD1 as the D gene, but with no DNA this cannot be confirmed. CDR3 size: 17 residues. Germline assignment: CDR1 SNHLY and CDR2 FYNNEI. The CDR3 reads CASRPGQGISGANVLTF.

J is TRBJ1-2 and V is TRBV11-2. CDR3 length: 15 amino acids. CDR1 is SGHAT and CDR2 is FQNNGV in the germline V gene. This CDR3 is CASSLGGLQYHGYTF.

The chain recombines TRBV4-1 with TRBJ2-3. Germline V gives CDR1 MGHRA, CDR2 YSYEKL. The CDR3 is made up of 11 amino acids. Here the CDR3 reads CASSQRGAQYF.

The chain couples TRBV29-1 to TRBJ2-7; the D call of TRBD1 rests on TCRdb alone, since no DNA is present to check it. From germline, CDR1 is SQVTM and CDR2 ANQGSEA. The CDR3 is 12 amino acids. The CDR3 sequence is CSGRTGNYEQYF.

The chain has TRBV18 and TRBJ2-1; TCRdb reports TRBD1, a call that lacks DNA to check it against. Germline-derived CDR1 and CDR2 are KGHSH and LQKENI. This CDR3 spans 20 amino acids. The CDR3 here is CASSPVSGTGILAAYNEQFF.

This chain links TRBV9 with TRBJ2-5; TCRdb names TRBD1, which stays unverified in the absence of DNA. CDR1 is SGDLS and CDR2 is YYNGEE in the germline V gene. CDR3 length equals 18 residues. The CDR3 here is CASSVAPGTGWSQETQYF.

The CDR3 loop is CASSLAGQGRCYTF. This sequence joins TRBV7-6 and TRBJ1-2; the TRBD1 assignment by TCRdb is unverifiable without DNA. Germline CDR1 and CDR2: SGHVS and FNYEAQ. The CDR3 loop spans 14 amino acids.

The chain couples TRBV12-3 or TRBV12-4 to TRBJ2-2. The CDR3 length is 12 residues. The CDR3: CASTEGTGELFF.

The rearrangement uses TRBV12-3 or TRBV12-4 and TRBJ1-6; TCRdb calls TRBD1, which cannot be checked without DNA. The CDR3 totals 15 residues. The CDR3 loop is CASSLRGVGNSPLHF.

CDR3 amino acids: CSASSVSGSSYNEQFF. The chain combines TRBV20-1 with TRBJ2-1; the TRBD2 assignment by TCRdb is unverifiable without DNA. CDR3 length: 16 amino acids. CDR1 is DFQATT, CDR2 SNEGSKA, per germline (reference sequence).

The chain employs TRBV18 and TRBJ2-3. The CDR3 has 13 amino acids. CDR1 is KGHSH and CDR2 is LQKENI in the germline V gene. CDR3 protein: CASSPDRSDTQYF.

V usage is TRBV20-1 and J usage is TRBJ1-5; the D gene TCRdb calls, TRBD1, cannot be checked with no DNA. Looked up from germline, CDR1 is DFQATT and CDR2 is SNEGSKA (reference sequence). The CDR3 runs to 17 residues. The CDR3 loop reads CSARAPTGDSSNQPQHF.